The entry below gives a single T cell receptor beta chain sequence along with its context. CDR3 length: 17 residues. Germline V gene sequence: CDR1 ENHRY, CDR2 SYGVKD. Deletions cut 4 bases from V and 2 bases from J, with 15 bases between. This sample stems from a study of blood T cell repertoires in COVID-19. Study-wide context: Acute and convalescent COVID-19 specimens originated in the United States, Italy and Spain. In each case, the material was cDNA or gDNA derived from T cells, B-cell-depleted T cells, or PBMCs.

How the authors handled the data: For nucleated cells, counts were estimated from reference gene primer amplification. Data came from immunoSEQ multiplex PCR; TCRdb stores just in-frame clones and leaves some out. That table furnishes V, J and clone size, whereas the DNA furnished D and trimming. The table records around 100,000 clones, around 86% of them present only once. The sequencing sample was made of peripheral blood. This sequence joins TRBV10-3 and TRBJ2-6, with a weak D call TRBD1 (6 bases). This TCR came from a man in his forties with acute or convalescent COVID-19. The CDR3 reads CAISATGQWTGANVLTF. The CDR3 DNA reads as TGTGCCATCAGTGCGACAGGTCAATGGACTGGGGCCAACGTCCTGACTTTC.